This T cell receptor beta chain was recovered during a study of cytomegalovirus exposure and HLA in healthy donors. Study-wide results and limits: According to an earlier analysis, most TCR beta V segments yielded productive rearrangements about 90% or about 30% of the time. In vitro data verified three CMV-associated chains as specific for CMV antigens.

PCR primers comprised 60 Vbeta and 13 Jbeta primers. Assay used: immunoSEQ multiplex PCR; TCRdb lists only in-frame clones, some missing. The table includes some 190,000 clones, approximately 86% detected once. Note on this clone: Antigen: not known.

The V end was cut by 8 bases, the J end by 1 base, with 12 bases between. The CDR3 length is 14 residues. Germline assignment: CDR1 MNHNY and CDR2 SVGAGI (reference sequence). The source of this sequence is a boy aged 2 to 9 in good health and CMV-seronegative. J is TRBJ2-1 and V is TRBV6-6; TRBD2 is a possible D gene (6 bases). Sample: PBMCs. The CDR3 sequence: CASLEGASYNEQFF. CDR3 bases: TGTGCCAGCTTGGAGGGAGCGTCCTACAATGAGCAGTTCTTC.